This TCR beta chain was retrieved from a study of shared clonotypes between healthy human individuals. Clones were read by immunoSEQ multiplex PCR, and TCRdb kept only the in-frame ones, dropping some. The sample has about 120,000 clones; 55% to 70% are singletons. The source is a woman aged 30 to 39 in good health. Specimen: memory CD8+ T cells sorted from blood. Subset in this sample: CD45RO+ cells pooled with CCR7-negative TemRA cells.

The chain's CDR3 is CASSPTGGVETQYF. The CDR3 DNA is TGTGCCAGCAGTCCCACAGGGGGGGTAGAGACCCAGTACTTC. The chain uses TRBV2 and TRBJ2-5, with D possibly being TRBD1 (8 bases). CDR1 is SNHLY, CDR2 FYNNEI, per germline. The CDR3 totals 14 residues. V lost 5 bases, J lost 4 bases, and 14 bases lay in between.